Shown below are 19 T cell receptor beta chains from a single sample sequenced in a study of OX40 agonist ivuxolimab in advanced cancers. Sequencing used immunoSEQ multiplex PCR; TCRdb keeps in-frame clones, though not all of them. The table shows about 51,000 clones, with about 90% occurring only once. Sequenced here: CD4+ or CD8+ T cells sorted from blood, sampled in a trial of the OX40 agonist ivuxolimab. The receptor source for this set is an adult with an advanced solid tumor such as melanoma, head and neck, liver or kidney cancer.

This chain links TRBV7-3 with TRBJ2-2; D is ambiguous. Trimming stripped 5 bases from V and 3 bases from J, with 10 bases between. The CDR3 extends over 14 amino acids. Germline-derived CDR1 and CDR2 are SGHTA and FQGTGA. The CDR3 loop is CASSTTPHTGELFF. The CDR3 nucleotides are TGTGCCAGCAGCACCACTCCCCACACCGGGGAGCTGTTTTTT.

The V call is TRBV7-8, the J call TRBJ2-2, with TRBD2 identical over 7 bases. Germline CDR1 is SGHVS and CDR2 is FQNEAQ. The junction had 5 bases not matched to a gene; V was cut back by 3 bases and J by 4 bases. This CDR3 has 15 amino acids. CDR3 nucleotides: TGTGCCAGCAGCTTGATTAGCGGGTTCACCGGGGAGCTGTTTTTT. It specifies CASSLISGFTGELFF. The full variable domain, in which reference TRBV7-8 and TRBJ2-2 provide the parts outside the CDR3, is GAGVSQSPRYKVAKRGQDVALRCDPISGHVSLFWYQQALGQGPEFLTYFQNEAQLDKSGLPSDRFFAERPEGSVSTLKIQRTQQEDSAVYLCASSLISGFTGELFFGEGSRLTVL.

V gene TRBV6-5 combines with J gene TRBJ2-6, with D unclear. The CDR3 consists of 15 residues. CDR1 MNHEY and CDR2 SVGAGI come from the germline V gene. V lost 6 bases and J lost 0, with 9 bases in between. The CDR3 sequence: CASSSDGSGANVLTF. In DNA form, the CDR3 reads TGTGCCAGCAGCTCGGACGGCTCTGGGGCCAACGTCCTGACTTTC.

V gene TRBV18 combines with J gene TRBJ2-1; D remains unclear. This CDR3 is 14 amino acids long. Trimming left V 7 bases short and J 0 bases short, with 10 bases between. Germline V lookup: CDR1 KGHSH, CDR2 LQKENI. The CDR3 sequence is CASWWRSSYNEQFF. In nucleotides, the CDR3 is TGTGCCAGCTGGTGGCGAAGCTCCTACAATGAGCAGTTCTTC.

The chain links TRBV6-5 to TRBJ2-1; D is ambiguous. Germline CDR1 reads MNHEY; CDR2 reads SVGAGI. The CDR3 extends over 14 amino acids. Trimming left V 6 bases short and J 4 bases short, with 13 bases between. CDR3: CASRLSGLYNEQFF. CDR3 in DNA: TGTGCCAGCAGACTCTCCGGGCTTTACAATGAGCAGTTCTTC.

CDR3 sequence reads: CASSKKGDRGPPYEQYF. CDR3 coding DNA: TGTGCCAGCAGCAAAAAGGGGGACAGGGGGCCCCCCTACGAGCAGTACTTC. This chain links TRBV21-1 with TRBJ2-7; the D call of TRBD1 is as the table states it, not checked on the DNA. TRBV21-1 constitutes a pseudogene. The CDR3 runs 17 residues.

This chain connects TRBV6-5 to TRBJ2-7; D is possibly TRBD2 (5 bases). Trimming stripped 4 bases from V and 6 bases from J, with 13 bases between. CDR3 length equals 13 residues. Germline CDR1 and CDR2: MNHEY and SVGAGI. The CDR3 DNA reads as TGTGCCAGCAGTTTTCGGGGATCTCTCGAGCAGTACTTC. Its protein product is CASSFRGSLEQYF.

The V and J genes are TRBV5-1 and TRBJ2-5; 9 bases are shared with TRBD1. Germline CDR1 and CDR2: SGHRS and YFSETQ. This CDR3 contains 15 residues. With V trimmed by 4 bases and J by 2 bases, 6 bases remained unmatched. The CDR3 here is CASSPQGTGQETQYF. For the CDR3, the DNA is TGCGCCAGCAGCCCCCAAGGGACAGGGCAAGAGACCCAGTACTTC. The entire variable domain, with the rest obtained from reference TRBV5-1 and TRBJ2-5, is as follows: KAGVTQTPRYLIKTRGQQVTLSCSPISGHRSVSWYQQTPGQGLQFLFEYFSETQRNKGNFPGRFSGRQFSNSRSEMNVSTLELGDSALYLCASSPQGTGQETQYFGPGTRLLVL.

The chain is built from TRBV7-8 and TRBJ1-5; possible D gene TRBD1, 5 bases. V was cut by 5 bases and J by 3 bases, with 20 bases left in between. The CDR3 totals 17 residues. Per the germline V gene, CDR1 is SGHVS and CDR2 is FQNEAQ. The CDR3: CASSLTGLAFLNQPQHF. Here the CDR3 DNA reads TGTGCCAGCAGCCTTACAGGACTAGCATTTCTCAATCAGCCCCAGCATTTT.

The rearrangement uses TRBV11-2 and TRBJ1-5; D gene unclear. Germline loops: CDR1 SGHAT, CDR2 FQNNGV. The CDR3 totals 14 residues. With 4 bases removed from V and 6 bases from J, the gap between germline ends came to 13 bases. CDR3 residues: CASSSALGSQPQHF. The CDR3 DNA sequence: TGTGCCAGCAGCTCGGCCCTGGGAAGTCAGCCCCAGCATTTT.

The chain has TRBV11-2 and TRBJ2-1; 8 bases line up with TRBD2. CDR1 and CDR2 from the germline V gene are SGHAT and FQNNGV. This CDR3 has 15 amino acids. V lost 5 bases to trimming and J lost 9 bases; unmatched junction nucleotides: 12. DNA of the CDR3: TGTGCCAGCAGCCAAATAAGCGGGAGTTACGGTGAGCAGTTCTTC. This codes for CASSQISGSYGEQFF. The full variable domain, its missing parts supplied by reference TRBV11-2 and TRBJ2-1, is EAGVAQSPRYKIIEKRQSVAFWCNPISGHATLYWYQQILGQGPKLLIQFQNNGVVDDSQLPKDRFSAERLKGVDSTLKIQPAKLEDSAVYLCASSQISGSYGEQFFGPGTRLTVL.

The V gene is TRBV7-2, the J gene TRBJ2-7; no clear D gene. Germline assignment: CDR1 SGHTA and CDR2 FQGNSA. Trimming took 4 bases from V and 0 from J, leaving 10 bases between them. This CDR3 has 14 residues. Here the CDR3 reads CASSSMGNSYEQYF. The DNA of the CDR3 is TGTGCCAGCAGCTCGATGGGGAACTCCTACGAGCAGTACTTC.

CDR3 nucleotide sequence: TGTGCCAGCTCACCACCTAACAGGGAAGAGACCCAGTACTTC. It encodes CASSPPNREETQYF. The rearrangement links TRBV18 to TRBJ2-5; D may be TRBD1 (6 bases). The CDR3 consists of 14 residues. From germline, CDR1 is KGHSH and CDR2 LQKENI. With 0 bases removed from V and 3 bases from J, the gap between germline ends came to 8 bases.

This clone was detected only a few times. The rearrangement joins TRBV7-3 to TRBJ2-7; perhaps TRBD1 as D (6 bases). Germline lookup yields CDR1 SGHTA and CDR2 FQGTGA. The CDR3 is 13 residues long. The V and J ends lost 4 bases and 4 bases respectively, with 11 bases between them. The DNA for the CDR3 is TGTGCCAGCAGCTCTTCCGGGACATACGAGCAGTACTTC. This encodes CASSSSGTYEQYF.

This sequence joins TRBV6-5 and TRBJ2-3; D might be TRBD1 (6 bases). The V end lost 6 bases, the J end lost 4 bases, and 8 bases lay between the germline ends. Germline V lookup: CDR1 MNHEY, CDR2 SVGAGI. The CDR3 is made up of 12 amino acids. The CDR3 bases are TGTGCCAGCAGACAGGGTCCAGATACGCAGTATTTT. Encoded protein: CASRQGPDTQYF.

The chain joins TRBV29-1 to TRBJ2-1; 8 bases are a match to TRBD2. Trimming cost V 3 bases and J 6 bases; bases outside gene matches: 10. Germline CDR1 reads SQVTM; CDR2 reads ANQGSEA. The CDR3 is 15 residues long. DNA for the CDR3: TGCAGCGTTGATCAGGGTGGAAGCGGGAGCAATGAGCAGTTCTTC. This codes for CSVDQGGSGSNEQFF.

The V and J genes are TRBV28 and TRBJ1-5; 7 bases fit TRBD1. J lost 3 bases, V lost 6 bases, and 11 bases had no gene match. The length of the CDR3 is 16 residues. Germline values: CDR1 MDHEN, CDR2 SYDVKM. The DNA of the CDR3 is TGTGCCAGCAGCAGACAGGGCATGGGTCCCAATCAGCCCCAGCATTTT. Residues: CASSRQGMGPNQPQHF.

The chain employs TRBV5-1 and TRBJ1-1; maybe TRBD1 (6 bases). In germline, CDR1 is SGHRS, CDR2 YFSETQ. The V end was cut by 4 bases, the J end by 1 base, with 11 bases between. The CDR3 runs 14 residues. The CDR3 DNA is TGCGCCAGCAGCCCACAGGGTGCGAACACTGAAGCTTTCTTT. It is translated as CASSPQGANTEAFF.

J is TRBJ2-7 and V is TRBV19, with 14 bases matching TRBD2. J lost 5 bases, V lost 5 bases, and 8 bases had no gene match. The CDR3 has 16 residues. Per germline, CDR1 LNHDA and CDR2 SQIVND (reference sequence). CDR3 amino acids: CASSDPGTSGSNEQYF. The CDR3 bases are TGTGCCAGTAGTGATCCAGGGACTAGCGGGAGCAACGAGCAGTACTTC.